The text below deals with one T cell receptor beta chain. This sample is part of a study of blood T cell repertoires in COVID-19. Study information: The origin of the acute and convalescent COVID-19 samples was the United States, Italy and Spain. Nucleic acid was either cDNA or gDNA, and it came from T cells, B-cell-depleted T cells, or PBMCs.

In the original processing: Nucleated cell number was recorded as an estimate derived from reference gene primer amplification. Generated by immunoSEQ multiplex PCR, the TCRdb table keeps only in-frame clones and is missing some. The D gene and trimming were derived from the DNA, and the V and J assignments and clone size from that table. The sample holds about 190,000 clones, 65% to 85% seen once. In germline, CDR1 is LNHNV, CDR2 YYDKDF (reference sequence). The V end was cut by 8 bases, the J end by 0 bases, with 14 bases between. This CDR3 is 14 amino acids long. V gene TRBV15 combines with J gene TRBJ2-7, with a possible D match to TRBD1 (6 bases). What was sequenced was peripheral blood. The TCR originated in a man aged 55 to 69 with active or convalescent COVID-19. CDR3 sequence: CATARGGSSYEQYF. The CDR3 region has the DNA TGTGCCACCGCGAGAGGGGGAAGCTCCTACGAGCAGTACTTC.